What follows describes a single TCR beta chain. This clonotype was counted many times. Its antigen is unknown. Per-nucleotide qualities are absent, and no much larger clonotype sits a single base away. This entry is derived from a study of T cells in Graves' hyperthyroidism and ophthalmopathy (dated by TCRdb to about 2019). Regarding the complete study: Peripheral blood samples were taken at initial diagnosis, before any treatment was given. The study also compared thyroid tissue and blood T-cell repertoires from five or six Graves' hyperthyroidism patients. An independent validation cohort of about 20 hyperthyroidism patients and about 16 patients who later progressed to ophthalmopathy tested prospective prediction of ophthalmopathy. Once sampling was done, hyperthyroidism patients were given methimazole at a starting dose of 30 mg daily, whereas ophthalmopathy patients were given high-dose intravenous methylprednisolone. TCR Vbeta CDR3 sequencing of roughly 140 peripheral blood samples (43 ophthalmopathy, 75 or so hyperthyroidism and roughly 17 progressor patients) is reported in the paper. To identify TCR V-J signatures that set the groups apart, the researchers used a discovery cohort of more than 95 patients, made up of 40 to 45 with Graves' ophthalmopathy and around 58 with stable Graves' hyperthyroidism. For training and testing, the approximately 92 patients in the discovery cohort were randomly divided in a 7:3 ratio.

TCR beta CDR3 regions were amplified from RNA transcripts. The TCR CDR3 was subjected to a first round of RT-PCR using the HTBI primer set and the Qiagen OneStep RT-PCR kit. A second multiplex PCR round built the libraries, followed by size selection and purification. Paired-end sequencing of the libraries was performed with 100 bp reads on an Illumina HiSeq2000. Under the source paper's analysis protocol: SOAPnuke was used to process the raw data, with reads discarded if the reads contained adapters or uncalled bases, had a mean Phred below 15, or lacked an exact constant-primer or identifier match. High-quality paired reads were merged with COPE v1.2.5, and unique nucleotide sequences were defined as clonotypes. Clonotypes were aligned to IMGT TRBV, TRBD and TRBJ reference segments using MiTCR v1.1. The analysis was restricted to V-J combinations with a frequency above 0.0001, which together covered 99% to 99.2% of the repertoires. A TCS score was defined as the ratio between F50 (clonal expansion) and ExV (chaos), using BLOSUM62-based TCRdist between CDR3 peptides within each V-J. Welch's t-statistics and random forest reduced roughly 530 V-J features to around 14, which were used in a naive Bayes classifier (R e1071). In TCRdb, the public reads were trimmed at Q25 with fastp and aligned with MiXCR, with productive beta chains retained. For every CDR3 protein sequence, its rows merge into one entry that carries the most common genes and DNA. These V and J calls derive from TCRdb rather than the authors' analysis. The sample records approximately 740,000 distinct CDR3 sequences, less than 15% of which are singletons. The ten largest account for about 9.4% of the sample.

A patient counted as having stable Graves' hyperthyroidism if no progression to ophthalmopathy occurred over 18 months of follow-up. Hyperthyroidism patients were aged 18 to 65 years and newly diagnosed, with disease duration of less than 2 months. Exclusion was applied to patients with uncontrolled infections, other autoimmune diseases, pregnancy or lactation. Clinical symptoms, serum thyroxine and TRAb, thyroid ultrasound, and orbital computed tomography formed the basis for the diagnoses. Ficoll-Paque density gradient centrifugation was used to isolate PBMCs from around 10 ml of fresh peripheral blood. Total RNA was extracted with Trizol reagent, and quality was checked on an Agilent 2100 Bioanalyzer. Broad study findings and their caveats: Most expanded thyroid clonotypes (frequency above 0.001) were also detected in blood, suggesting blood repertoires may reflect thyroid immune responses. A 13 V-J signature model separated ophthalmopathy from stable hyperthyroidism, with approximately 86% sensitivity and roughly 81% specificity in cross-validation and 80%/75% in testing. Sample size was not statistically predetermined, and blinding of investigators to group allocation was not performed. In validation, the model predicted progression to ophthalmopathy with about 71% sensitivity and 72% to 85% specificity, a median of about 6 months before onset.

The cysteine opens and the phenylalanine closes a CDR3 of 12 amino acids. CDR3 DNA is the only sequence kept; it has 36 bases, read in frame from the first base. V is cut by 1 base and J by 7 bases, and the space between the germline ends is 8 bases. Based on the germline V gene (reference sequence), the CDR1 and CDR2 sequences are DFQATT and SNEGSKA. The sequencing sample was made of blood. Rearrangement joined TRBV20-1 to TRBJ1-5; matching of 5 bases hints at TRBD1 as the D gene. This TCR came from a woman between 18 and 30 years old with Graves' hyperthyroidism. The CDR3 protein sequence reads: CSARVRQQPQHF. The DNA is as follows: TGCAGTGCTAGAGTCCGACAGCAGCCCCAGCATTTT.